Following are 15 T cell receptor beta chains from one sample sequenced in a study of monozygotic twins with inflammatory bowel disease. TCRdb derives one entry per CDR3 protein from the 5' RACE reads, leaving out DNA. Reported are approximately 330,000 distinct CDR3 sequences; the ten largest clones contain 2% to 2.5%. Sequencing was done on a sample of blood. These receptors all stem from a human donor with ulcerative colitis or Crohn's disease, or a healthy co-twin of an affected twin (not recorded which).

V is TRBV15 and J is TRBJ2-7; no DNA is available, so the TRBD1 call from TCRdb remains unchecked. Germline CDR1 reads LNHNV; CDR2 reads YYDKDF (reference sequence). CDR3 length: 15 amino acids. Here the CDR3 reads CATSRLQGQTYEQYF.

The chain combines TRBV6-2 or TRBV6-3 with TRBJ1-5; TCRdb's D gene call, TRBD1, goes unchecked for lack of DNA. The CDR3 runs to 14 residues. The germline CDR1 and CDR2 sequences are MNHEY and SVGEGT. CDR3 loop: CASSQGSRVQPQHF.

The chain carries TRBV20-1 and TRBJ1-6. The CDR3 length is 14 residues. Germline V gene sequence: CDR1 DFQATT, CDR2 SNEGSKA (reference sequence). The CDR3 here is CSATYSSYNSPLHF.

The chain combines TRBV29-1 with TRBJ2-7; TCRdb calls TRBD1, which cannot be checked without DNA. CDR1 is SQVTM and CDR2 is ANQGSEA in the germline V gene. The length of the CDR3 is 14 residues. CDR3 region: CSVSRSTIDGEQYF.

This chain links TRBV6-2 or TRBV6-3 with TRBJ2-1; TCRdb designates TRBD2, a call that cannot be tested without DNA. The CDR3 is 13 residues long. CDR1 and CDR2 from the germline V gene are MNHEY and SVGEGT. CDR3: CASRAGLDNEQFF.

The chain has TRBV19 and TRBJ2-5. The CDR3 extends over 14 amino acids. Germline V lookup: CDR1 LNHDA, CDR2 SQIVND (reference sequence). CDR3 sequence: CASSIRGYQETQYF.

This sequence joins TRBV5-4 and TRBJ2-3. Germline lookup yields CDR1 SGHNT and CDR2 YYREEE (reference sequence). This CDR3 has 12 residues. The chain's CDR3 is CASSPSTDTQYF.

The chain joins TRBV7-2 to TRBJ2-2. CDR3 size: 16 residues. Per the germline V gene, CDR1 is SGHTA and CDR2 is FQGNSA. The CDR3 protein is CASSPDSNRRTGELFF.

The chain carries TRBV7-2 and TRBJ1-5. The germline V gene encodes CDR1 SGHTA and CDR2 FQGNSA. The CDR3 totals 15 residues. The CDR3 loop reads CASSLAGLFNQPQHF.

The chain combines TRBV20-1 with TRBJ1-5; no DNA is available, so the TRBD1 call from TCRdb remains unchecked. CDR1 is DFQATT and CDR2 is SNEGSKA in the germline V gene (reference sequence). The CDR3 is made up of 14 amino acids. CDR3 protein: CSAGEPRGNQPQHF.

The J gene is TRBJ1-4, the V gene TRBV6-1; TCRdb's assignment of TRBD1 cannot be checked, as there is no DNA. The CDR3 loop spans 13 amino acids. CDR1 and CDR2 from the germline V gene are MNHNS and SASEGT. CDR3 protein: CASSGDNREKLFF.

V is TRBV18 and J is TRBJ1-4. The CDR3 spans 12 residues. The germline gives CDR1 KGHSH, CDR2 LQKENI. The CDR3 is CASSTDGEKLFF. Combining the CDR3 with reference TRBV18 and TRBJ1-4 gives the whole variable domain NAGVMQNPRHLVRRRGQEARLRCSPMKGHSHVYWYRQLPEEGLKFMVYLQKENIIDESGMPKERFSAEFPKEGPSILRIQQVVRGDSAAYFCASSTDGEKLFFGSGTQLSVL.

J is TRBJ2-7 and V is TRBV7-2. Germline CDR1 SGHTA, CDR2 FQGNSA. This CDR3 is built from 12 residues. The CDR3 reads CASSHTSYEQYF.

The gene calls are TRBV7-6 and TRBJ2-7; there is no DNA to check the TCRdb D call of TRBD2. CDR1 is SGHVS and CDR2 is FNYEAQ in the germline V gene. The CDR3 consists of 17 residues. CDR3 in amino acids: CASSPVFPSGTSYEQYF. Full variable domain (remainder filled in from reference TRBV7-6 and TRBJ2-7): GAGVSQSPRYKVTKRGQDVALRCDPISGHVSLYWYRQALGQGPEFLTYFNYEAQQDKSGLPNDRFSAERPEGSISTLTIQRTEQRDSAMYRCASSPVFPSGTSYEQYFGPGTRLTVT.

The chain joins TRBV20-1 to TRBJ2-2. In germline, CDR1 is DFQATT, CDR2 SNEGSKA (reference sequence). The CDR3 totals 14 residues. The CDR3 is CSARVALNTGELFF.